A single sample is the source of the 11 T cell receptor beta chains below, sequenced in a study of cytomegalovirus exposure and HLA in healthy donors. PCR involved 60 Vbeta and 13 Jbeta primers. Profiled with immunoSEQ multiplex PCR; TCRdb holds only in-frame clones, not every one. The top ten clones hold roughly 2.3% of a sample with 150,000 to 190,000 clones, about 85% of them seen once. Sequenced sample: PBMCs. Source of these receptors: a woman younger than 30 in good health and CMV-seronegative.

The chain joins TRBV7-6 to TRBJ1-6; D is unresolved. Trimming pared 6 bases from V and 9 bases from J, leaving 9 bases between. The CDR3 runs 12 residues. CDR1 and CDR2 from the germline V gene are SGHVS and FNYEAQ. Written as DNA, the CDR3 is TGTGCCAGCAGAACGACATCTTCACCCCTCCACTTT. Translation gives CASRTTSSPLHF.

The rearrangement joins TRBV6-5 to TRBJ2-7, with TRBD1 matching over 9 bases. Per germline, CDR1 MNHEY and CDR2 SVGAGI. There are 14 residues in the CDR3. Trimming removed 6 bases from V and 2 bases from J; junction bases left unmatched: 5. The CDR3 here is CASSQTGGAYEQYF. Here the CDR3 DNA reads TGTGCCAGCAGCCAAACAGGGGGCGCCTACGAGCAGTACTTC.

V usage is TRBV5-3 and J usage is TRBJ1-4; 7 bases are a match to TRBD1. TRBV5-3 is given ORF status, its function remaining uncertain. V shed 4 bases, J shed 8 bases, and the junction held 11 bases outside the gene matches. The CDR3 is 15 amino acids. CDR3 coding DNA: TGTGCCAGAAGCACCCAAACAGGGGTTGGCGAAAAACTGTTTTTT. The encoded protein is CARSTQTGVGEKLFF.

This chain joins TRBV4-3 and TRBJ2-5, with 10 bases that match TRBD2. The J call may be faulty, since TRBJ2-7 better matches the DNA end. The CDR3 sequence is 17 residues long. In germline, CDR1 is LGHNA, CDR2 YSLEER. The CDR3 is CASSARTSGGDSAEQYF. CDR3 nucleotides: TGCGCCAGCAGCGCCCGGACTAGCGGAGGGGATTCGGCCGAGCAGTACTTC.

V gene TRBV11-3 combines with J gene TRBJ2-7; 8 nucleotides line up with TRBD2. The CDR3 covers 14 residues. Germline V lookup: CDR1 SGHNT, CDR2 YENEEA. The V and J ends lost 5 bases and 2 bases, in that order; junction bases with no gene match: 5. CDR3 sequence reads: CASSRGGPAYEQYF. CDR3 coding DNA: TGTGCCAGCAGCCGCGGGGGGCCCGCCTACGAGCAGTACTTC.

The rearrangement links TRBV5-1 to TRBJ2-3; 9 bases agree with TRBD2. V shed 2 bases and J 0 bases; nucleotides not matched to a gene: 4. CDR1 and CDR2 (germline): SGHRS, YFSETQ. The CDR3 spans 16 residues. The CDR3 DNA follows: TGCGCCAGCAGCTTTAACGCGGGAGGGAGCACAGATACGCAGTATTTT. It translates to CASSFNAGGSTDTQYF.

The chain carries TRBV4-2 and TRBJ1-3, with 8 bases fitting TRBD1. CDR1 LGHNA and CDR2 YNFKEQ come from the germline V gene. The CDR3 spans 16 residues. V shed 2 bases and J 3 bases; nucleotides not matched to a gene: 6. CDR3 amino acids: CASSQPGGLGGNTIYF. The CDR3 DNA is TGTGCCAGCAGCCAACCAGGGGGCCTAGGTGGAAACACCATATATTTT.

The genes are TRBV5-1 and TRBJ1-1; a possible D gene is TRBD1 (5 bases). The germline V gene has CDR1 SGHRS and CDR2 YFSETQ. V lost 6 bases, J lost 8 bases, and 20 bases lay in between. There are 14 residues in the CDR3. The chain's CDR3 is CASNNAGTGEEAFF. The DNA of the CDR3 is TGCGCCAGCAACAACGCTGGGACGGGGGAAGAAGCTTTCTTT.

The chain joins TRBV11-2 to TRBJ2-7, with D maybe TRBD2 (5 bases). The ends were cut back, 4 bases at V and 3 bases at J, with 13 bases in the middle. The CDR3 loop spans 14 amino acids. Germline V gene lookup returns CDR1 SGHAT and CDR2 FQNNGV. CDR3 amino acids: CASSSAEGNYEQYF. CDR3 coding DNA: TGTGCCAGCAGCTCGGCCGAGGGCAACTACGAGCAGTACTTC.

This clone occurred many times. V is TRBV21-1 and J is TRBJ1-3; no check of the table's D call, TRBD1, against the DNA was made. TRBV21-1 is recorded as a pseudogene. CDR3 length: 15 residues. Written as DNA, the CDR3 is TGTGCCAGCAGCAAAGCGACAGGGAAAGGAAACACCATATATTTT. The encoded protein is CASSKATGKGNTIYF.

The chain recombines TRBV7-2 with TRBJ1-2; D perhaps matches TRBD1 (6 bases). The V end was cut by 6 bases, the J end by 7 bases, with 21 bases between. The CDR3 spans 15 residues. Germline CDR1 reads SGHTA; CDR2 reads FQGNSA. CDR3 nucleotides: TGTGCCAGCAGGAAGGGCGGGGGGCGAGGTTCTGGCTACACCTTC. Protein: CASRKGGGRGSGYTF.